The entry that follows covers one T cell receptor beta chain sequence. The record originates from a study of blood T cell repertoires in COVID-19. About the study: The analysed material was cDNA or gDNA that came from T cells, B-cell-depleted T cells, or PBMCs.

Original processing methods: Estimated nucleated cell counts came from reference gene primer amplification. Produced via immunoSEQ multiplex PCR; TCRdb's table is partial and in-frame only. D and trimming were read from the DNA, whereas the V and J calls and clone size are those reported in that table. The sample yields about 380,000 clones, roughly 85% seen once. Germline CDR1 and CDR2: KGHDR and SFDVKD. V dropped 1 base and J dropped 5 bases, with 8 bases sitting between them. The CDR3 has 13 amino acids. This clonotype was obtained from a woman aged 18-29 years with acute or convalescent COVID-19. Sequences were obtained from peripheral blood. This chain joins TRBV24-1 and TRBJ2-7; the D is unclear. CDR3 residues: CATSDLLTDEQYF. Written as DNA, the CDR3 is TGTGCCACCAGTGATTTACTTACCGACGAGCAGTACTTC.